The rows below give T cell receptor beta chains drawn from one sample of a study of cytomegalovirus exposure and HLA in healthy donors. The protocol was immunoSEQ multiplex PCR, while the TCRdb copy is restricted to in-frame clones and leaves out a portion. The sample lists about 120,000 clones; 60% to 85% were seen once. The sequencing sample was made of PBMCs. The receptor source for this set is a woman in her thirties in good health and CMV-seropositive. Each CDR3 is given with its conserved first and last residue. A D gene is named only where the DNA matches it firmly. A clone size is listed for some rows: how often the clone was seen (once, few, many), or a class if it is expanded.

J gene | clone size | V gene | D gene | CDR3 protein | CDR3 DNA
TRBJ1-1 | - | TRBV10-1 | - | CATEGLGTEAFF | TGCGCCACCGAGGGCCTGGGTACTGAAGCTTTCTTT
TRBJ2-1 | - | TRBV4-2 | TRBD2 | CASSPSAGLYNEQFF | TGTGCCAGCAGCCCTTCAGCGGGGCTATACAATGAGCAGTTCTTC
TRBJ2-3 | - | TRBV4-1 | - | CASSQSLLRGADTQYF | TGCGCCAGCAGCCAATCCCTTTTGCGGGGAGCAGATACGCAGTATTTT
TRBJ1-6 | - | TRBV5-4 | TRBD1 | CASSLWGGTGRSYNSPLHF | TGTGCCAGCAGCTTGTGGGGGGGGACAGGTAGGTCCTATAATTCACCCCTCCACTTT
TRBJ2-7 | - | TRBV7-6 | TRBD2 | CASSPGLAGGHGEQYF | TGTGCCAGCAGCCCGGGACTAGCGGGGGGGCACGGCGAGCAGTACTTC
TRBJ2-1 | - | TRBV19 | - | CATSVGRNEQFF | TGTGCCACATCGGTGGGGAGGAATGAGCAGTTCTTC
TRBJ2-1 | - | TRBV27 | TRBD2 | CASSLERGYNEQFF | TGTGCCAGCAGTTTGGAGCGGGGGTACAATGAGCAGTTCTTC
TRBJ1-2 | - | TRBV4-3 | TRBD1 | CASSQNSQGAVWYGYTF | TGCGCCAGCAGCCAAAACTCACAGGGGGCAGTTTGGTATGGCTACACCTTC
TRBJ2-5 | few | TRBV4-1 | TRBD2 | CASSPRLVAGGETQYF | TGCGCCAGCAGCCCTCGTTTGGTAGCGGGGGGTGAGACCCAGTACTTC
TRBJ2-7 | - | TRBV27 | TRBD1 | CASSFATGSSYEQYF | TGTGCCAGCAGTTTCGCGACAGGGAGTTCCTACGAGCAGTACTTC
TRBJ1-2 | - | TRBV6-5 | - | CASIRTESNYGYTF | TGTGCCAGCATTAGGACAGAGTCTAACTATGGCTACACCTTC
TRBJ2-1 | - | TRBV6-6 | - | CASSYGWGVGEQFF | TGTGCCAGCAGTTACGGGTGGGGGGTTGGAGAGCAGTTCTTC
TRBJ1-4 | - | TRBV9 | - | CASSVEPEQEKLFF | TGTGCCAGCAGCGTAGAACCCGAACAAGAAAAACTGTTTTTT
TRBJ2-2 | - | TRBV15 | TRBD2 | CATLPRAAGASGGTNTGELFF | TGTGCCACCCTCCCTCGGGCTGCCGGGGCTAGCGGGGGAACGAACACCGGGGAGCTGTTTTTT
TRBJ2-3 | - | TRBV6-5 | - | CASSYAGPRTDTQYF | TGTGCCAGCAGTTACGCGGGACCCCGCACAGATACGCAGTATTTT
TRBJ1-1 | - | TRBV29-1 | - | CSAPLGGRKDTEAFF | TGCAGCGCACCCTTGGGGGGGCGAAAGGACACTGAAGCTTTCTTT
TRBJ2-1 | - | TRBV29-1 | - | CSVGAGLTYNEQFF | TGCAGCGTTGGGGCAGGCCTAACCTACAATGAGCAGTTCTTC
TRBJ1-4 | once | TRBV6-4 | - | CASTLSHGGGPFSNEKLFF | TGTGCCAGCACTCTTTCCCACGGGGGTGGTCCGTTTTCGAATGAAAAACTGTTTTTT
TRBJ2-7 | - | TRBV7-9 | TRBD1 | CASSSDRGLYEQYF | TGTGCCAGCAGCTCCGACAGGGGGCTATACGAGCAGTACTTC
TRBJ1-2 | - | TRBV19 | TRBD1 | CASSTRQGAGGYTF | TGTGCCAGTAGTACCCGACAGGGGGCAGGAGGCTACACCTTC